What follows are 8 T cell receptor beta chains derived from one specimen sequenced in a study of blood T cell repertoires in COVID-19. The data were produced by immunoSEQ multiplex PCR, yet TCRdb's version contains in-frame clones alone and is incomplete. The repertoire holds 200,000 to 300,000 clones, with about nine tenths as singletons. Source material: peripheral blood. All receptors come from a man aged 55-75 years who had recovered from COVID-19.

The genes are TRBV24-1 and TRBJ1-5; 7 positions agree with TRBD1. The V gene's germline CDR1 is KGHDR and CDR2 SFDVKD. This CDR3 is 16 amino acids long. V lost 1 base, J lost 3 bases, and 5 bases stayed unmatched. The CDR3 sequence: CATSDLGQVNNQPQHF. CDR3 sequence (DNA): TGTGCCACCAGTGATTTAGGACAGGTCAACAATCAGCCCCAGCATTTT.

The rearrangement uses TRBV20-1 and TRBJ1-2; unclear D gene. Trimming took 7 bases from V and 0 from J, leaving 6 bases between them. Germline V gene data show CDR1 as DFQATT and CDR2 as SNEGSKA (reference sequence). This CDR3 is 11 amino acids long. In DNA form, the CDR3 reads TGCAGTGTCAGAACTAACTATGGCTACACCTTC. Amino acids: CSVRTNYGYTF.

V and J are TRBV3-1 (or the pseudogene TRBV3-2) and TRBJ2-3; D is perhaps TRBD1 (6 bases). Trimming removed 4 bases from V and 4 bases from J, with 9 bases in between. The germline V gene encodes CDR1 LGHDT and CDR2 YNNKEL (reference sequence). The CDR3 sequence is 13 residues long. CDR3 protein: CASSRGPPDTQYF. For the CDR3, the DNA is TGTGCCAGCAGCCGGGGGCCTCCAGATACGCAGTATTTT.

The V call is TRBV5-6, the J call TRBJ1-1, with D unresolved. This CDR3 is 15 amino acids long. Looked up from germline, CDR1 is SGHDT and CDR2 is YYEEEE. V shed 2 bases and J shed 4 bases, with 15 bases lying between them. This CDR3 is CASSFDRGGGTEAFF. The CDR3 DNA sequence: TGTGCCAGCAGCTTTGACCGGGGAGGTGGCACTGAAGCTTTCTTT. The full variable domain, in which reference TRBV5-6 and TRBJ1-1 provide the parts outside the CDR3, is DAGVTQSPTHLIKTRGQQVTLRCSPKSGHDTVSWYQQALGQGPQFIFQYYEEEERQRGNFPDRFSGHQFPNYSSELNVNALLLGDSALYLCASSFDRGGGTEAFFGQGTRLTVV.

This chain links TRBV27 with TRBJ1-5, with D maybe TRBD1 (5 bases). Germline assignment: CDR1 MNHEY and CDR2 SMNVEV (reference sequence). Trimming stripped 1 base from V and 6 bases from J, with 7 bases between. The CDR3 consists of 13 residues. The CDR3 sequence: CASSLYRGQPQHF. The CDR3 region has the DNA TGTGCCAGCAGTTTATATAGGGGTCAGCCCCAGCATTTT.

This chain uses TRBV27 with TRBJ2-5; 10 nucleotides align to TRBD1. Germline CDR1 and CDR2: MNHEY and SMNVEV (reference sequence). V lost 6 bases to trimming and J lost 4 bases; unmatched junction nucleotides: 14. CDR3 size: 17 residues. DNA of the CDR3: TGTGCCAGCAGATACCAGGCGACAGGGGGCAGAGGAGAGACCCAGTACTTC. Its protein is CASRYQATGGRGETQYF.

The CDR3 protein is CASSLVPGERVGELFF. In DNA form, the CDR3 reads TGTGCCAGCAGCTTGGTCCCAGGAGAGAGGGTGGGGGAGCTGTTTTTT. The chain has TRBV5-4 and TRBJ2-2; D is perhaps TRBD2 (5 bases). The CDR3 length is 16 residues. The V gene lost 0 bases and the J gene lost 8 bases, with 17 bases spanning the gap. The germline CDR1 and CDR2 sequences are SGHNT and YYREEE (reference sequence).

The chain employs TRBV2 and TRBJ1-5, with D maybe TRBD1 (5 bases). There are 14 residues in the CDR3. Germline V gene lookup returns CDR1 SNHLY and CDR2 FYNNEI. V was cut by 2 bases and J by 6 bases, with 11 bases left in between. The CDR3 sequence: CASSEQGRVQPQHF. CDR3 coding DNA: TGTGCCAGCAGTGAACAGGGAAGAGTTCAGCCCCAGCATTTT. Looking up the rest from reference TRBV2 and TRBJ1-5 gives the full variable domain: EPEVTQTPSHQVTQMGQEVILRCVPISNHLYFYWYRQILGQKVEFLVSFYNNEISEKSEIFDDQFSVERPDGSNFTLKIRSTKLEDSAMYFCASSEQGRVQPQHFGDGTRLSIL.